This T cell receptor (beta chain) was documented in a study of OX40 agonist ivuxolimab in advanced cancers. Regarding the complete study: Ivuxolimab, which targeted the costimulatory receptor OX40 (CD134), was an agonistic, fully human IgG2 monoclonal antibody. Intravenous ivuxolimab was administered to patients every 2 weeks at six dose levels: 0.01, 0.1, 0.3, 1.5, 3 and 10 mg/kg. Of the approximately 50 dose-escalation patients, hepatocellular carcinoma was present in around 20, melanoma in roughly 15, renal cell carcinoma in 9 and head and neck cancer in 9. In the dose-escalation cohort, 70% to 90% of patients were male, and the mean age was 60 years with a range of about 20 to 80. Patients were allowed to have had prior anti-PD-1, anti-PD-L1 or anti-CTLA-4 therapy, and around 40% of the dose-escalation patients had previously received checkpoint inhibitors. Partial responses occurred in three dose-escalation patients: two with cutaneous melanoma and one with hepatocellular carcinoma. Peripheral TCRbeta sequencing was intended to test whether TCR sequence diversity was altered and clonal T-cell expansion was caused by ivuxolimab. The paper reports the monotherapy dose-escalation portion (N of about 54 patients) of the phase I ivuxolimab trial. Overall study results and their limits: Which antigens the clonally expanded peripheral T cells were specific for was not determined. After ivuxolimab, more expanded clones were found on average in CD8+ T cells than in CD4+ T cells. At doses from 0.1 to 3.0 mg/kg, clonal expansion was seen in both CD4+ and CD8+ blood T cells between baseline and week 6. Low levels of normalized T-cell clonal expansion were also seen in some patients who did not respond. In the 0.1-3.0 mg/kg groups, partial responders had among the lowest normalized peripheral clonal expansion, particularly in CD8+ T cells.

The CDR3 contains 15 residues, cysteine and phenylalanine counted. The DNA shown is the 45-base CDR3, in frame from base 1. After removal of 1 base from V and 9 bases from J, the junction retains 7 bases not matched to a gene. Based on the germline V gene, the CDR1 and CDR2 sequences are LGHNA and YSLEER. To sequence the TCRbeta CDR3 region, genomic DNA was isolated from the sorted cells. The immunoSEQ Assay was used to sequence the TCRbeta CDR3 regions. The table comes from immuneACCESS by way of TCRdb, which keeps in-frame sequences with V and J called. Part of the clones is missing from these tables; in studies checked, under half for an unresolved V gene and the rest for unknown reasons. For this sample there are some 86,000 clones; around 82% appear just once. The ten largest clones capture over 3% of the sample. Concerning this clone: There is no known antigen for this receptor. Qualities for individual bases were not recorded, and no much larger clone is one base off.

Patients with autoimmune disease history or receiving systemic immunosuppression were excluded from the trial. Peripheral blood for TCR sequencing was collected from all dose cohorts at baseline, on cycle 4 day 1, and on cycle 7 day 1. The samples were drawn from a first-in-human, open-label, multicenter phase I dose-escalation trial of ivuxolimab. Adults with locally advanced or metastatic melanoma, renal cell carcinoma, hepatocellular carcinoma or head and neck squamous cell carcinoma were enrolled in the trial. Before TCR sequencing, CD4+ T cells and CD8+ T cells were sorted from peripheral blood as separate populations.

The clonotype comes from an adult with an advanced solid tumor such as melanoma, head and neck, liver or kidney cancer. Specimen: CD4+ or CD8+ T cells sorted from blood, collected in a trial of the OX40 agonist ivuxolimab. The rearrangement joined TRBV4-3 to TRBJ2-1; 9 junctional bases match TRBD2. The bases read TGCGCCAGCAGCCAAGTTAGCGGGAGAGGTACTGAGCAGTTCTTC. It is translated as CASSQVSGRGTEQFF.